This is a list of T cell receptor beta chains from one sample in a study of shared clonotypes between healthy human individuals. Clones were sequenced by immunoSEQ multiplex PCR, and TCRdb holds only the in-frame ones, with some missing. This table holds around 1.5 million clones, nearly 99% found once. Sequencing was performed on naive CD4+ T cells sorted from blood. The receptors derive from a man between 25 and 39 years old in good health. Each CDR3 is given with its conserved first and last residue. Each record gives: clone size, D gene, V gene, J gene, CDR3 length, CDR3 DNA, CDR3 protein. D genes are given only for firm matches. Clone size appears in some rows only: once, few, many, or a class for an expanded clone.

size: -; D: -; V: TRBV11-2; J: TRBJ1-1; length: 11; DNA: TGTGCCAGCAGCGGGGGCACTGAAGCTTTCTTT; CDR3: CASSGGTEAFF
size: -; D: -; V: TRBV18; J: TRBJ2-3; length: 13; DNA: TGTGCCAGCTCACCGAACAAGGCCGATACGCAGTATTTT; CDR3: CASSPNKADTQYF
size: -; D: -; V: TRBV28; J: TRBJ2-1; length: 12; DNA: TGTGCCAGCCTAAACTCCTACAATGAGCAGTTCTTC; CDR3: CASLNSYNEQFF
size: -; D: -; V: TRBV5-1; J: TRBJ2-1; length: 14; DNA: TGCGCCAGCAGCCGCGACAGGAGCTACAATGAGCAGTTCTTC; CDR3: CASSRDRSYNEQFF
size: -; D: TRBD1; V: TRBV29-1; J: TRBJ2-1; length: 13; DNA: TGCAGCGTTGAGTCCAGGGGGCAGTATGAGCAGTTCTTC; CDR3: CSVESRGQYEQFF
size: -; D: -; V: TRBV2; J: TRBJ2-7; length: 15; DNA: TGTGCCAGCAGTTCAATGTGGGGACGGGACTACGAGCAGTACTTC; CDR3: CASSSMWGRDYEQYF
size: -; D: -; V: TRBV4-1; J: TRBJ2-5; length: 14; DNA: TGCGCCAGCAGCCAACGTGCAGCCCAAGAGACCCAGTACTTC; CDR3: CASSQRAAQETQYF
size: -; D: -; V: TRBV5-1; J: TRBJ1-3; length: 14; DNA: TGCGCCAGCAGCTTGGTACCAGCCGGAAACACCATATATTTT; CDR3: CASSLVPAGNTIYF
size: -; D: TRBD1; V: TRBV5-1; J: TRBJ2-2; length: 16; DNA: TGCGCCAGCAGCCTCCGGGGACAGGGGAACACCGGGGAGCTGTTTTTT; CDR3: CASSLRGQGNTGELFF
size: -; D: -; V: TRBV7-2; J: TRBJ1-5; length: 15; DNA: TGTGCCAGCAGCTTTCAATCCTTTCGCAATCAGCCCCAGCATTTT; CDR3: CASSFQSFRNQPQHF
size: -; D: TRBD1; V: TRBV5-6; J: TRBJ2-4; length: 13; DNA: TGTGCCAGCAGCTTGCTCGGGACAGGGCTTTATGACTTC; CDR3: CASSLLGTGLYDF
size: -; D: -; V: TRBV6-6; J: TRBJ2-1; length: 14; DNA: TGTGCCAGCAGTTACTTGTTGCGGGACAATGAGCAGTTCTTC; CDR3: CASSYLLRDNEQFF
size: -; D: TRBD1; V: TRBV18; J: TRBJ1-2; length: 14; DNA: TGTGCCAGCTCGAACCCGGGACAGTTTTATGGCTACACCTTC; CDR3: CASSNPGQFYGYTF
size: -; D: TRBD1; V: TRBV10-2; J: TRBJ1-2; length: 14; DNA: TGCGCCAGCAGCTCCCGGGACAGGGCATATGGCTACACCTTC; CDR3: CASSSRDRAYGYTF
size: -; D: TRBD2; V: TRBV5-1; J: TRBJ2-1; length: 15; DNA: TGCGCCAGCAGCGTTAGCGGGACAACCTACAATGAGCAGTTCTTC; CDR3: CASSVSGTTYNEQFF
size: -; D: -; V: TRBV2; J: TRBJ2-7; length: 13; DNA: TGTGCCAGCAGTGCTTTTACCTCCTACGAGCAGTACTTC; CDR3: CASSAFTSYEQYF
size: -; D: TRBD2; V: TRBV10-3; J: TRBJ2-2; length: 14; DNA: TGTGCCATCGGAATAGCGGGAGTTGACGGGGAGCTGTTTTTT; CDR3: CAIGIAGVDGELFF
size: -; D: -; V: TRBV9; J: TRBJ2-3; length: 16; DNA: TGTGCCAGCAGCCTTAGGGGGGGAGGAATTGCAGATACGCAGTATTTT; CDR3: CASSLRGGGIADTQYF
size: -; D: -; V: TRBV29-1; J: TRBJ2-3; length: 13; DNA: TGCAGCGTTGGAGTCGGGATAACAGATACGCAGTATTTT; CDR3: CSVGVGITDTQYF
size: -; D: TRBD2; V: TRBV10-1; J: TRBJ2-1; length: 16; DNA: TGCGCCAGCAGCGAATTTAGCGGGTTCTCCTACAATGAGCAGTTCTTC; CDR3: CASSEFSGFSYNEQFF
size: -; D: -; V: TRBV19; J: TRBJ1-4; length: 12; DNA: TGTGCCAGTAGTATAGTGGGTGAAAAACTGTTTTTT; CDR3: CASSIVGEKLFF
size: -; D: -; V: TRBV6-4; J: TRBJ2-6; length: 21; DNA: TGTGCCAGCAGCGACTCCCAGCGGAAATGGGCGGAAAGCTCTGGGGCCAACGTCCTGACTTTC; CDR3: CASSDSQRKWAESSGANVLTF
size: once; D: TRBD1; V: TRBV27; J: TRBJ1-5; length: 15; DNA: TGTGCCAGCAGTCCCCGATGGACAGGGAATCAGCCCCAGCATTTT; CDR3: CASSPRWTGNQPQHF
size: -; D: TRBD2; V: TRBV7-2; J: TRBJ2-2; length: 15; DNA: TGTGCCAGCAGTTTTCGGCGGGAGCCCGGCGGGGAGCTGTTTTTT; CDR3: CASSFRREPGGELFF
size: -; D: -; V: TRBV2; J: TRBJ2-2; length: 14; DNA: TGTGCCAGCAGTGAATATCGCGACACCGGGGAGCTGTTTTTT; CDR3: CASSEYRDTGELFF
size: -; D: -; V: TRBV28; J: TRBJ1-5; length: 16; DNA: TGTGCCAGCAGTTCCCTGGACCGGGGGTACAATCAGCCCCAGCATTTT; CDR3: CASSSLDRGYNQPQHF
size: -; D: TRBD1; V: TRBV9; J: TRBJ2-5; length: 12; DNA: TGTGCCAGCAGCGAGACAGGGGTGACCCAGTACTTC; CDR3: CASSETGVTQYF
size: -; D: TRBD2; V: TRBV4-2; J: TRBJ2-2; length: 17; DNA: TGTGCCAGCAGCCAAGATCTACTAGCGGGAGAAACCGGGGAGCTGTTTTTT; CDR3: CASSQDLLAGETGELFF
size: -; D: -; V: TRBV9; J: TRBJ1-2; length: 17; DNA: TGTGCCAGCAGCGCCGAACCTAGGACATCACCCGGAAGGTGGTACACCTTC; CDR3: CASSAEPRTSPGRWYTF
size: -; D: -; V: TRBV7-2; J: TRBJ2-4; length: 17; DNA: TGTGCCAGCAGCTTATTGGGAGTAGCGGTAGGGGAAAACATTCAGTACTTC; CDR3: CASSLLGVAVGENIQYF
size: once; D: -; V: TRBV7-8; J: TRBJ1-1; length: 13; DNA: TGTGCCAGCAGCTTAGTGTCGTATCGGGGAGCTTTCTTT; CDR3: CASSLVSYRGAFF
size: once; D: TRBD1; V: TRBV7-9; J: TRBJ1-3; length: 16; DNA: TGTGCCAGCAGAGAGACAGGGGGCTCAGGCGGAAACACCATATATTTT; CDR3: CASRETGGSGGNTIYF
size: -; D: TRBD2; V: TRBV18; J: TRBJ2-7; length: 15; DNA: TGTGCCAGCTCACCTCTAAGCGGGAGCTCCTACGAGCAGTACTTC; CDR3: CASSPLSGSSYEQYF